This TCR beta chain was found in a study of CD8+CD57+ T cells in acquired aplastic anemia. Findings and limits, study-wide: Common to patients and controls were roughly 30 CD8+ CDR3 sequences.

Trimming pared 9 bases from V and 0 bases from J, leaving 15 bases between. The CDR3 contains 14 residues. CDR1 is LNHDA and CDR2 is SQIVND in the germline V gene (reference sequence). CDR3 and TCR beta VDJ profiling relied on genomic DNA as the template. TCRdb reprocessed the reads via MiXCR and lists one record per CDR3 protein. The table includes around 200,000 distinct CDR3 sequences, 45% to 60% detected once. Patients who underwent sequencing had shown CD8+CD57+ cell expansion by flow cytometry. Patients uniformly had severe acquired aplastic anemia. Patients had received no therapy at the time of blood sampling. This clonotype was detected only once. The antigen is undetermined.

The TCR originated in a human donor with aplastic anemia. The chain carries TRBV19 and TRBJ2-7, with D maybe TRBD2 (5 bases). The sequenced sample was sorted CD4+, CD8+, or CD8+CD57+ T cells (not recorded which) from PBMCs. The CDR3 nucleotides are TGTGCCAGCAATTCACCTAGCAACTCCTACGAGCAGTACTTC. It codes for CASNSPSNSYEQYF.